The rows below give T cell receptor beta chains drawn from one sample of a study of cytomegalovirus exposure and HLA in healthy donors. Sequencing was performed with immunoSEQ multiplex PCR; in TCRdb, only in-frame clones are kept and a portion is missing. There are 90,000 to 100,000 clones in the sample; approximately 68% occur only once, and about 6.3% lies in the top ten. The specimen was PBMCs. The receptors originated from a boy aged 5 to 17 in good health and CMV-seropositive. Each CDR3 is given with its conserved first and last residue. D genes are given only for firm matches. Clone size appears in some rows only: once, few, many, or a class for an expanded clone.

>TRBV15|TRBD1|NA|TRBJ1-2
CATSRDIGARGRIGYTF
TGTGCCACCAGCAGAGATATCGGGGCTAGGGGGCGAATTGGCTACACCTTC
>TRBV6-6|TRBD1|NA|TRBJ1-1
CASIPDRGATEAFF
TGTGCCAGCATCCCAGACAGGGGTGCCACTGAAGCTTTCTTT
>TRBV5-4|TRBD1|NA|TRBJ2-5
CASRPDRVQETQYF
TGTGCCAGCAGACCTGACAGGGTCCAAGAGACCCAGTACTTC
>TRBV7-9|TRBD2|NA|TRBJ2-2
CASSTTSGRGTGELFF
TGTGCCAGCAGCACCACCAGCGGGAGAGGAACCGGGGAGCTGTTTTTT
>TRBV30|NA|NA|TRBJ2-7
CAWSSGNSEQQYF
TGTGCCTGGAGCTCGGGGAACAGCGAGCAGCAGTACTTC
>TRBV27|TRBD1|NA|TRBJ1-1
CASSQNRGNTEAFF
TGTGCCAGCAGTCAAAACAGGGGGAACACTGAAGCTTTCTTT
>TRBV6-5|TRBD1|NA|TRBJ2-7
CASSYRVGQGAHEQYF
TGTGCCAGCAGTTACAGAGTGGGACAGGGGGCCCACGAGCAGTACTTC
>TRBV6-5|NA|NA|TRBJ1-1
CASSYTENTEAFF
TGTGCCAGCAGTTATACAGAGAACACTGAAGCTTTCTTT
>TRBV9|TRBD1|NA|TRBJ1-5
CASTAKQGEHF
TGTGCCAGCACAGCTAAACAGGGGGAGCATTTT
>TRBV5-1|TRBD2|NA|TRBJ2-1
CASSRGPLAGSPGSSYNEQFF
TGCGCCAGCAGCAGAGGACCACTAGCGGGCTCACCCGGAAGCTCCTACAATGAGCAGTTCTTC
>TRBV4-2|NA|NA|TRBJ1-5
CASSQDGADNQPQHF
TGTGCCAGCAGCCAAGATGGGGCAGACAATCAGCCCCAGCATTTT
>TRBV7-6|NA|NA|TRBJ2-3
CASSLVGRGTDTQYF
TGTGCCAGCAGCTTAGTTGGCAGGGGCACAGATACGCAGTATTTT
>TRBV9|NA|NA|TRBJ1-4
CASSVGPSPGEKLFF
TGTGCCAGCAGCGTAGGCCCCTCCCCCGGTGAAAAACTGTTTTTT
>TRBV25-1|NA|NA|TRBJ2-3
CASSEYTGSDTQYF
TGTGCCAGCAGTGAATATACAGGTTCAGATACGCAGTATTTT
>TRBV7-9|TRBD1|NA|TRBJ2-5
CASSFPNPGQVEETQYF
TGTGCCAGCAGCTTCCCAAACCCCGGACAGGTCGAGGAGACCCAGTACTTC
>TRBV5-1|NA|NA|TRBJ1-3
CASSLAGNSGNTIYF
TGCGCCAGCAGCTTGGCGGGGAACTCTGGAAACACCATATATTTT
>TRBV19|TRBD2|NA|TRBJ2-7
CASSPYRERGSYEQYF
TGTGCCAGTAGTCCTTACAGGGAGCGGGGGTCCTACGAGCAGTACTTC
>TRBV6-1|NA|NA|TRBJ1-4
CASTLAATNEKLFF
TGTGCCAGCACTCTGGCAGCAACTAATGAAAAACTGTTTTTT
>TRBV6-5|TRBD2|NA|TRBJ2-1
CASSYTSGGYNEQFF
TGTGCCAGCAGTTACACTAGCGGGGGTTACAATGAGCAGTTCTTC
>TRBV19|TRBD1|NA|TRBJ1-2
CASSTGQYYGYTF
TGTGCCAGTAGTACGGGACAGTACTATGGCTACACCTTC
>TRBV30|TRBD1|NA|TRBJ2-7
CAWMFQGGHEQYF
TGTGCCTGGATGTTTCAAGGGGGCCACGAGCAGTACTTC
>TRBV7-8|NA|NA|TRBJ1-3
CASSLAPGTGNTIYF
TGTGCCAGCAGCTTAGCACCGGGGACTGGAAACACCATATATTTT
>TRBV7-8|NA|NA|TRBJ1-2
CASREGPYGYTF
TGTGCCAGCAGGGAGGGACCTTATGGCTACACCTTC
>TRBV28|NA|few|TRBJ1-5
CASSPGWGGASNQPQHF
TGTGCCAGCAGTCCTGGATGGGGGGGAGCGAGCAATCAGCCCCAGCATTTT
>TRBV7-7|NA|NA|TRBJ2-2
CASSSLQSTGELFF
TGTGCCAGCAGCTCCTTACAGAGCACCGGGGAGCTGTTTTTT
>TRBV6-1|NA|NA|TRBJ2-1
CASSENRPWGAYNEQFF
TGTGCCAGCAGTGAAAACAGGCCCTGGGGGGCCTACAATGAGCAGTTCTTC
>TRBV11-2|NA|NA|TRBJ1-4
CASSLARQYEKLFF
TGTGCCAGCAGCTTAGCCCGTCAGTATGAAAAACTGTTTTTT
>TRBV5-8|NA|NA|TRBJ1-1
CASSLAVATHMNTEAFF
TGTGCCAGCAGCTTGGCCGTGGCGACTCACATGAACACTGAAGCTTTCTTT
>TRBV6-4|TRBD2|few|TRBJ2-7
CASSSPHQGLADYSYEQYF
TGTGCCAGCAGTTCGCCCCATCAAGGACTAGCGGATTACTCCTACGAGCAGTACTTC
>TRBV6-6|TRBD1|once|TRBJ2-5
CASSYATGTGGETQYF
TGTGCCAGCAGTTACGCCACCGGGACAGGGGGGGAGACCCAGTACTTC
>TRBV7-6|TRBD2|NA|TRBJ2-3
CASSFGLAGVIDTQYF
TGTGCCAGCAGCTTTGGACTAGCGGGAGTGATAGATACGCAGTATTTT
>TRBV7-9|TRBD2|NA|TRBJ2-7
CASSRDYSYEQYF
TGTGCCAGCAGCCGGGACTACTCCTACGAGCAGTACTTC
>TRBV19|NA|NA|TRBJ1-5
CASSISGGNQPQHF
TGTGCCAGTAGTATATCAGGGGGCAATCAGCCCCAGCATTTT
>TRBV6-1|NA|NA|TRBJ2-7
CASSSRASYEQYF
TGTGCCAGCAGTTCGAGGGCTTCCTACGAGCAGTACTTC
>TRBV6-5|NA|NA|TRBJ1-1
CASSYRGYGTEAFF
TGTGCCAGCAGTTACCGGGGATACGGCACTGAAGCTTTCTTT
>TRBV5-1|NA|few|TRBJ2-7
CASSYGGPYEQYF
TGCGCCAGCAGCTATGGAGGTCCCTACGAGCAGTACTTC
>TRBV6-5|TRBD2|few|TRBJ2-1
CASTAGGPSEQFF
TGTGCCAGCACGGCGGGAGGGCCTAGTGAGCAGTTCTTC
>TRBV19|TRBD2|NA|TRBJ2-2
CASTDLLAGATGELFF
TGTGCCAGTACCGATTTACTAGCGGGAGCGACCGGGGAGCTGTTTTTT
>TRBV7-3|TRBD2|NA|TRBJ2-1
CASSLRLGGAGEQFF
TGTGCCAGCAGCTTGCGACTCGGGGGGGCAGGGGAGCAGTTCTTC
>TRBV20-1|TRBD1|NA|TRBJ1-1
CSATGGSEAFF
TGCAGTGCTACAGGGGGCTCTGAAGCTTTCTTT
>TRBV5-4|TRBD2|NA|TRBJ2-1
CASSPGGLAAYNEQFF
TGTGCCAGCAGCCCCGGCGGACTAGCGGCTTACAATGAGCAGTTCTTC
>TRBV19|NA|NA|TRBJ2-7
CASADNSYEQYF
TGTGCCAGTGCTGACAACTCCTACGAGCAGTACTTC
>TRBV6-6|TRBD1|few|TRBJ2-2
CASTPGTVYTGELFF
TGTGCCAGCACCCCCGGGACAGTCTATACCGGGGAGCTGTTTTTT
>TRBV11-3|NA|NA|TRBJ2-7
CASSLTGGEQYF
TGTGCCAGCAGCCTCACCGGCGGGGAGCAGTACTTC
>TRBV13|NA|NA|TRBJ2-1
CASSLKVPGQYNNEQFF
TGTGCCAGCAGCTTAAAGGTCCCCGGACAGTACAACAATGAGCAGTTCTTC
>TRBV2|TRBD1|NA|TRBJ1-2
CATRQGRDHGYTF
TGTGCCACCAGACAGGGAAGGGATCATGGCTACACCTTC
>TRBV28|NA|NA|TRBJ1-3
CASSLLQGTGNTIYF
TGTGCCAGCAGTTTATTACAGGGCACTGGAAACACCATATATTTT
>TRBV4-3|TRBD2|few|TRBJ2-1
CASSPGLTGGSGNEQFF
TGCGCCAGCAGCCCTGGACTGACCGGCGGGAGTGGCAATGAGCAGTTCTTC